One sample yielded the 17 T cell receptor beta chains listed below, sequenced in a study of cytomegalovirus exposure and HLA in healthy donors. The PCR was carried out with 60 Vbeta primers and 13 Jbeta primers. Libraries were prepared by immunoSEQ multiplex PCR; TCRdb keeps only in-frame clonotypes and omits some of them. This table holds over 55,000 clones. The sequencing sample was made of PBMCs. All receptors derive from a boy aged 5 to 17 in good health and CMV-seronegative.

V is TRBV6-1 and J is TRBJ2-7, with 7 bases that match TRBD1. J was trimmed by 7 bases and V by 2 bases; bases with no gene match: 11. This CDR3 has 15 residues. The germline CDR1 and CDR2 sequences are MNHNS and SASEGT. The CDR3 nucleotides read TGTGCCAGCAGTGAAAGGGGCCAGATCAGGGGGGAGCAGTACTTC. It codes for CASSERGQIRGEQYF.

The CDR3 nucleotides read TGCGCCAGCAGTTTGACATCTAACTATGGCTACACCTTC. It codes for CASSLTSNYGYTF. The J gene is TRBJ1-2, the V gene TRBV5-1; the D is unclear. Trimming stripped 5 bases from V and 0 bases from J, with 8 bases between. The CDR3 is 13 amino acids. Germline CDR1 and CDR2: SGHRS and YFSETQ. Filled out from reference TRBV5-1 and TRBJ1-2, the complete variable domain reads KAGVTQTPRYLIKTRGQQVTLSCSPISGHRSVSWYQQTPGQGLQFLFEYFSETQRNKGNFPGRFSGRQFSNSRSEMNVSTLELGDSALYLCASSLTSNYGYTFGSGTRLTVV.

This chain joins TRBV30 and TRBJ2-2, with D perhaps matching TRBD2 (6 bases). The V end was cut by 3 bases, the J end by 0 bases, with 8 bases between. The CDR3 is 14 amino acids. Germline CDR1 reads GTSNPN; CDR2 reads SVGIG (reference sequence). CDR3 loop: CAWREGSNTGELFF. The CDR3 region has the DNA TGTGCCTGGAGGGAGGGGTCGAACACCGGGGAGCTGTTTTTT.

The chain uses TRBV9 and TRBJ2-1; 10 bases line up with TRBD1. The CDR3 has 15 residues. Germline CDR1 and CDR2: SGDLS and YYNGEE. V gave up 0 bases and J gave up 6 bases; unmatched junction bases: 3. CDR3 sequence: CASSVGGTGVNEQFF. The CDR3 bases are TGTGCCAGCAGCGTAGGAGGGACAGGGGTCAATGAGCAGTTCTTC.

This rearrangement joins TRBV29-1 to TRBJ2-3, with 14 bases that match TRBD2. The ends lost 6 bases at V and 6 bases at J; junction bases unmatched: 2. From germline, CDR1 is SQVTM and CDR2 ANQGSEA. The CDR3 sequence is 13 residues long. CDR3 DNA: TGCAGCGTGGGACTAGCGGGAGAGGATACGCAGTATTTT. Residues: CSVGLAGEDTQYF.

The chain carries TRBV5-1 and TRBJ1-1; D call uncertain. Germline loops: CDR1 SGHRS, CDR2 YFSETQ. V gave up 0 bases and J gave up 5 bases, with 8 bases separating them. The CDR3 sequence is 13 residues long. CDR3 in DNA: TGCGCCAGCAGCTTGGTAACTTCAACTGAAGCTTTCTTT. The encoded protein is CASSLVTSTEAFF.

The gene calls are TRBV30 and TRBJ1-1, with a weak D call TRBD1 (5 bases). The CDR3 consists of 12 residues. CDR1 is GTSNPN and CDR2 is SVGIG in the germline V gene (reference sequence). V was trimmed by 5 bases and J by 0 bases, leaving 7 bases between them. The CDR3 loop reads CAWGQLNTEAFF. In DNA form, the CDR3 reads TGTGCCTGGGGACAATTGAACACTGAAGCTTTCTTT.

The V and J genes are TRBV30 and TRBJ1-4; no definite D call. Germline assignment: CDR1 GTSNPN and CDR2 SVGIG (reference sequence). The CDR3 runs to 13 residues. The V and J ends lost 5 bases and 8 bases respectively, with 15 bases between them. CDR3 protein: CAWARPPQEKLFF. Written as DNA, the CDR3 is TGTGCCTGGGCGCGGCCTCCCCAGGAAAAACTGTTTTTT.

The rearrangement joins TRBV10-2 to TRBJ2-2, with a possible D match to TRBD1 (6 bases). The CDR3 has 14 residues. V shed 6 bases and J shed 5 bases, with 13 bases lying between them. Germline V gene data show CDR1 as WSHSY and CDR2 as SAAADI. The CDR3 sequence is CASSALGGTGELFF. The CDR3 coding sequence is TGCGCCAGCAGCGCCTTAGGGGGAACCGGGGAGCTGTTTTTT.

The chain carries TRBV6-6 and TRBJ2-7; 13 nucleotides line up with TRBD2. The CDR3 runs to 15 residues. The germline gives CDR1 MNHNY, CDR2 SVGAGI (reference sequence). Unmatched junction bases numbered 6, after V lost 4 bases and J lost 6 bases. CDR3 nucleotide sequence: TGTGCCAGCAGTTCCAGACTAGCGGGAGGACTCGAGCAGTACTTC. Translation: CASSSRLAGGLEQYF.

V and J are TRBV14 and TRBJ1-3; D remains unclear. Trimming removed 1 base at V and 4 bases at J, with 11 bases between. The CDR3 spans 15 residues. Germline V gene sequence: CDR1 SGHDN, CDR2 FVKESK. CDR3 sequence (DNA): TGTGCCAGCAGCCAAGTTCGGACTTCCGGAAACACCATATATTTT. It yields the protein CASSQVRTSGNTIYF. Full variable domain (outside the CDR3, taken from reference TRBV14 and TRBJ1-3): EAGVTQFPSHSVIEKGQTVTLRCDPISGHDNLYWYRRVMGKEIKFLLHFVKESKQDESGMPNNRFLAERTGGTYSTLKVQPAELEDSGVYFCASSQVRTSGNTIYFGEGSWLTVV.

The V and J genes are TRBV25-1 and TRBJ1-1; 7 bases fit TRBD1. The CDR3 totals 17 residues. V trimming: 1 base; J trimming: 5 bases; junction bases outside the gene matches: 13. The germline CDR1 and CDR2 sequences are MGHDK and SYGVNS. The CDR3 here is CASSESSRKDRSTEAFF. The CDR3 bases are TGTGCCAGCAGTGAATCAAGTCGGAAGGACAGGAGTACTGAAGCTTTCTTT. The variable domain in full, completed from reference TRBV25-1 and TRBJ1-1, reads EADIYQTPRYLVIGTGKKITLECSQTMGHDKMYWYQQDPGMELHLIHYSYGVNSTEKGDLSSESTVSRIRTEHFPLTLESARPSHTSQYLCASSESSRKDRSTEAFFGQGTRLTVV.

The gene calls are TRBV4-3 and TRBJ2-3, with D perhaps matching TRBD2 (5 bases). The CDR3 is 17 amino acids. Germline V gene data show CDR1 as LGHNA and CDR2 as YSLEER. V was pared by 1 base and J by 1 base, with 15 bases between. The CDR3 loop reads CASSQAEDGYGTDTQYF. CDR3 coding DNA: TGCGCCAGCAGCCAAGCGGAGGACGGATACGGCACAGATACGCAGTATTTT.

This chain joins TRBV30 and TRBJ2-3, with TRBD2 matching 8 bases. CDR1 is GTSNPN, CDR2 SVGIG, per germline (reference sequence). The CDR3 length is 14 residues. V lost 4 bases and J lost 0; bases outside the gene matches: 3. The CDR3 nucleotides are TGTGCCTGGAATAGCGGGGCGAGCACAGATACGCAGTATTTT. Encoded protein: CAWNSGASTDTQYF.

This chain connects TRBV30 to TRBJ2-1; TRBD2 matches at 8 bases. With 4 bases clipped from V and 5 bases from J, the junction kept 7 bases outside the gene matches. The CDR3 is made up of 14 amino acids. In germline, CDR1 is GTSNPN, CDR2 SVGIG (reference sequence). The CDR3 region is CAWTQGRGDNEQFF. The CDR3 nucleotides read TGTGCCTGGACCCAAGGGCGGGGGGACAATGAGCAGTTCTTC. The full variable domain, completed using reference TRBV30 and TRBJ2-1, is SQTIHQWPATLVQPVGSPLSLECTVEGTSNPNLYWYRQAAGRGLQLLFYSVGIGQISSEVPQNLSASRPQDRQFILSSKKLLLSDSGFYLCAWTQGRGDNEQFFGPGTRLTVL.

This chain links TRBV7-9 with TRBJ1-1; D unclear. Germline CDR1 reads SEHNR; CDR2 reads FQNEAQ (reference sequence). The CDR3 is made up of 11 amino acids. The V and J ends lost 3 bases and 7 bases respectively, with 6 bases between them. The CDR3 DNA sequence: TGTGCCAGCAGCTTTGGACTTGAAGCTTTCTTT. It specifies CASSFGLEAFF.

V gene TRBV5-6 combines with J gene TRBJ2-7; 8 nucleotides match TRBD2. The CDR3 is 14 residues long. Germline CDR1 reads SGHDT; CDR2 reads YYEEEE. The trim removed 4 bases at V and 0 bases at J, leaving 3 bases unmatched. DNA for the CDR3: TGTGCCAGCAGCCCGGGGGGGACCTCCTACGAGCAGTACTTC. As protein: CASSPGGTSYEQYF. Variable domain in full (rest from reference TRBV5-6 and TRBJ2-7): DAGVTQSPTHLIKTRGQQVTLRCSPKSGHDTVSWYQQALGQGPQFIFQYYEEEERQRGNFPDRFSGHQFPNYSSELNVNALLLGDSALYLCASSPGGTSYEQYFGPGTRLTVT.